A single T cell receptor beta chain is shown here with its context. The CDR3 totals 14 residues. With 5 bases clipped from V and 5 bases from J, the junction kept 5 bases outside the gene matches. Per the germline V gene, CDR1 is SGHAT and CDR2 is FQNNGV. The source of the sample is a study of blood T cell repertoires in COVID-19. Clones were read by immunoSEQ multiplex PCR, and TCRdb kept only the in-frame ones, dropping some. Counted here are roughly 330,000 clones, about 89% occurring once; the ten biggest clones make up roughly 5.2%. What was sequenced was PBMCs or T cells enriched from blood (not recorded which). The chain links TRBV11-2 to TRBJ2-2, with 7 positions matching TRBD1. This receptor was identified in a woman younger than 45 who had recovered from COVID-19. CDR3: CASSPLTGTGELFF. In DNA, the CDR3 is TGTGCCAGCAGCCCATTGACAGGGACCGGGGAGCTGTTTTTT.